This record looks at one T cell receptor (beta chain) sequence and its context. Its antigen is not known. Measured with immunoSEQ multiplex PCR; TCRdb has only the in-frame clones, and not every one. The sample includes 120,000 or so clones, over 75% seen only once; the top ten take approximately 9.3%. This sample stems from a study of T cell responses to AZD1222 COVID-19 vaccine. The study, taken as a whole, reports: The CD4 TCRs associated with vaccination extended across spike and predominated at 160-218 and 743-854. Only six or seven AZD1222 recipients tested seropositive at baseline. Increases in Spike-specific TCR breadth and depth were seen after two AZD1222 doses. Reportedly, close to half of spike-specific TCRs are directed against unmutated variant regions.

The starting material was peripheral blood, obtained on day 0 of AZD1222 vaccination. The receptor was derived from an adult in good health.

The chain's CDR3 is CSVMGHVGEKLFF. The CDR3 DNA is TGCAGCGTAATGGGCCATGTAGGCGAAAAACTGTTTTTT. V gene TRBV29-1 combines with J gene TRBJ1-4, with D unclear. CDR3 length: 13 residues. Trimming removed 6 bases from V and 8 bases from J, with 16 bases in between. Looked up from germline, CDR1 is SQVTM and CDR2 is ANQGSEA.